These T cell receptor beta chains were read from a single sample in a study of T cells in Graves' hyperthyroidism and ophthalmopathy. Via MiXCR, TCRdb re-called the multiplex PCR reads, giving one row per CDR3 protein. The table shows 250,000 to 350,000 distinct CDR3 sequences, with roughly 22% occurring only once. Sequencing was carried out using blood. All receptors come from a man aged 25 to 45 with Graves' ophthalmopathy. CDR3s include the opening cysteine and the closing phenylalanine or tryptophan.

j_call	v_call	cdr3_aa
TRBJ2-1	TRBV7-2	CASSLPTGQGAFNEQFF
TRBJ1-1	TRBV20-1	CSASSTGNTEAFF
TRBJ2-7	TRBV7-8	CASSLALGRGYEQYF
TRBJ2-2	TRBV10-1	CASSWDRGTGELFF
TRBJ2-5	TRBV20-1	CSARDMTGTGGVETQYF
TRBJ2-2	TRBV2	CASSELSNTGELFF
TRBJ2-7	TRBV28	CASSFFGRTYEQYF
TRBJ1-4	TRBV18	CASTLTGTNEKLFF
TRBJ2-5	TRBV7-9	CASSPSSGRLYF
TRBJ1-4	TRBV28	CASSQGTDEKLFF
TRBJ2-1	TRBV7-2	CASSLTSAGGDEQFF
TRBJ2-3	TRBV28	CASDHSGSRDTQYF
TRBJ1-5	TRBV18	CASSPIGDGQPQHF
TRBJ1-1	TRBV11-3	CASSLDPVNTEAFF
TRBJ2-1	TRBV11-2	CASSLVGGRAEGNEQFF
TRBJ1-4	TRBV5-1	CASSAGLSGNEKLFF
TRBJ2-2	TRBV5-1	CASSLEGADGELFF
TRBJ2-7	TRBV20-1	CSANWDRTYEQYF
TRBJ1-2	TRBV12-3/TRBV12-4	CASTPQGARGYTF
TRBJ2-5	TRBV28	CASRKLVNQETQYF
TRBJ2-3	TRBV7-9	CASSPRGPGTDTQYF
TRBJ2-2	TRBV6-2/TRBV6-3	CASSFSPGGELFF
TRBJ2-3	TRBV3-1	CASSSGVGADTQYF
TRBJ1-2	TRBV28	CASSFTYGYTF
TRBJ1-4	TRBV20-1	CSARGVGEKLFF
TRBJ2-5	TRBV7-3	CASSLTSEQETQYF
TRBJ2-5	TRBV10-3	CAISESSVLEETQYF
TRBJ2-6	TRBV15	CATSRDGQSSSGANVLTF
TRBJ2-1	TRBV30	CAWSSGSLGSYNEQFF
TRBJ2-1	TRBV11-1	CASSLSGASFHEQFF
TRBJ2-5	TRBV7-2	CASSLGLVGGKTQYF
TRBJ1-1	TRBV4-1	CASSQARAGQGVNTEAFF
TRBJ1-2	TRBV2	CASSERGSWGSDGYTF
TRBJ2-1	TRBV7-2	CASSSYLYNEQFF
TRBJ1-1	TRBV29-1	CSVGKDRTEASF
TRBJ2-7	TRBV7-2	CASSFRPQGYEQYF
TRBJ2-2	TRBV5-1	CASSPRTGVDTGELFF
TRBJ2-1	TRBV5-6	CASSPTSWNEQFF
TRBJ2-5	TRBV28	CASSSRLAETQYF
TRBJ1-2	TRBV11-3	CASSYGRGNTDGYTF